This T cell receptor beta chain is drawn from a study of graft-versus-host responses after intestinal transplantation. Overall study results and limits: Peak levels of circulating GvH clones tracked with early post-transplant HvG declines. Ileal or blood samples showed some GvH clones first, and such clones were also found in recipient marrow.

This clone was seen more than once but under ten times. Its antigen is unknown. Libraries were prepared by immunoSEQ multiplex PCR; TCRdb keeps only in-frame clonotypes and omits some of them. The sample includes about 38,000 clones, roughly four fifths of them seen just once. The sequencing here drew on PBMCs, taken about 1,000 days after transplant. This TCR derives from a human patient who received an intestinal transplant, so some T cells may come from the graft donor.

DNA of the CDR3: TGTGCCAGCAGTGCGACTAGCGTGAGGGGCAATGAGCAGTTCTTC. Protein: CASSATSVRGNEQFF. V gene TRBV27 combines with J gene TRBJ2-1; 8 bases are shared with TRBD2. The trim removed 5 bases at V and 6 bases at J, leaving 9 bases unmatched. This CDR3 contains 15 residues. Germline V gene sequence: CDR1 MNHEY, CDR2 SMNVEV (reference sequence).